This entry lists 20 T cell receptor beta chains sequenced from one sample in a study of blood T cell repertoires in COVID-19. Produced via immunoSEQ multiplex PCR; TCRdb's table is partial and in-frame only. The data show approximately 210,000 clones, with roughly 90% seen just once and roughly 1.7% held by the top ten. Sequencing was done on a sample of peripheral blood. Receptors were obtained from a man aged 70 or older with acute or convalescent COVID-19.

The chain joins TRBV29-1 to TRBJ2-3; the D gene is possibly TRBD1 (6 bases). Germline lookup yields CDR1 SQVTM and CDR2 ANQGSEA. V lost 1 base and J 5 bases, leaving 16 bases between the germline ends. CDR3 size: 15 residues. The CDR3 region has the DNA TGCAGCGTTGAAGGGGGGCCACAGAGGGAAGATACGCAGTATTTT. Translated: CSVEGGPQREDTQYF.

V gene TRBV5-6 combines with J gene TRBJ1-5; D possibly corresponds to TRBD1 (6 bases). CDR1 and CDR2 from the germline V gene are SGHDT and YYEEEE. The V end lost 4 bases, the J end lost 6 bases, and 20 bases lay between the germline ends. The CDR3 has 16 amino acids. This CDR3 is CASSPRRTAGAQPQHF. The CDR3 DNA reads TGTGCCAGCAGCCCGCGAAGGACAGCGGGAGCTCAGCCCCAGCATTTT.

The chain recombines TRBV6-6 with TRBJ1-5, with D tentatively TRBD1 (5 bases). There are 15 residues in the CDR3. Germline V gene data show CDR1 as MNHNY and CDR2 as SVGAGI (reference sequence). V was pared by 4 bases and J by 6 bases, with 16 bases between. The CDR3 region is CASSSAGMLGQPQHF. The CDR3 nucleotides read TGTGCCAGCAGTTCCGCAGGGATGTTAGGTCAGCCCCAGCATTTT.

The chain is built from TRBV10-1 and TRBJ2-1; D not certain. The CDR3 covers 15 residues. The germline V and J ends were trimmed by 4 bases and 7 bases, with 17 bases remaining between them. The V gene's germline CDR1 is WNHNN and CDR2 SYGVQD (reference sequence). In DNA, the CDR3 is TGCGCCAGCAGTGTATCCGAGGAGTCGCGGAATGAGCAGTTCTTC. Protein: CASSVSEESRNEQFF.

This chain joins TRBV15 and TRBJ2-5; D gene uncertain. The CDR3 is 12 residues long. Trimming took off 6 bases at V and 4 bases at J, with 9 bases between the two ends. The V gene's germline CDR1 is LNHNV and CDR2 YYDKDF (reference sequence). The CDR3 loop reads CATRTTTETQYF. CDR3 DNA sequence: TGTGCCACCAGGACAACAACAGAGACCCAGTACTTC.

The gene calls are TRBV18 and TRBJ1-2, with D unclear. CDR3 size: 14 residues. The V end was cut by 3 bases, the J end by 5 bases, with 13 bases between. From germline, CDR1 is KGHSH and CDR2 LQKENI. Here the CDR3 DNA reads TGTGCCAGCTCACCGGGCCCCAAAGGATATGGCTACACCTTC. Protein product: CASSPGPKGYGYTF.

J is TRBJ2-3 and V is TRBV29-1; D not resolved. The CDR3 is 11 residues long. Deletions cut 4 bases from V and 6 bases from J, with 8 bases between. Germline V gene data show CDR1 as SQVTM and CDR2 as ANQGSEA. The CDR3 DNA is TGCAGCGTTGGAGGTAGGGATACGCAGTATTTT. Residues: CSVGGRDTQYF.

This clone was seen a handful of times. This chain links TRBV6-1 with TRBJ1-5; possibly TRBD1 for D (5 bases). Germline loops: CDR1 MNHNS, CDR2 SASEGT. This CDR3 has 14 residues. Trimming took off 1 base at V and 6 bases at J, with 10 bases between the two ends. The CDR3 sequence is CASSEEHRPQPQHF. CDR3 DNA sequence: TGTGCCAGCAGTGAAGAACACAGGCCTCAGCCCCAGCATTTT.

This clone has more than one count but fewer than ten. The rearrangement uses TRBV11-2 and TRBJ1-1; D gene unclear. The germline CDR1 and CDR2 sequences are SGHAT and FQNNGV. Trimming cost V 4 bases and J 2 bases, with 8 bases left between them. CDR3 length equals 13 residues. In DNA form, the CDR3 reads TGTGCCAGCAGCTCCGACATAAACACTGAAGCTTTCTTT. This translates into CASSSDINTEAFF.

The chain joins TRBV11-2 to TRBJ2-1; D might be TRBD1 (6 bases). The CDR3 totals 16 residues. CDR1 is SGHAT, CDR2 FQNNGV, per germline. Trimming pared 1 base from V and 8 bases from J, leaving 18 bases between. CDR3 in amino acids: CASSLGGGAHSDEQFF. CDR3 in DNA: TGTGCCAGCAGCTTAGGAGGGGGAGCCCATTCCGATGAGCAGTTCTTC.

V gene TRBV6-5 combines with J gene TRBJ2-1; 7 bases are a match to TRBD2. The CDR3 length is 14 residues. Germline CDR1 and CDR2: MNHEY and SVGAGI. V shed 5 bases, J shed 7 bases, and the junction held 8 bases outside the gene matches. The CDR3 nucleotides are TGTGCCAGCAGTAGGGCAGCGGGACGAAATGAGCAGTTCTTC. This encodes CASSRAAGRNEQFF.

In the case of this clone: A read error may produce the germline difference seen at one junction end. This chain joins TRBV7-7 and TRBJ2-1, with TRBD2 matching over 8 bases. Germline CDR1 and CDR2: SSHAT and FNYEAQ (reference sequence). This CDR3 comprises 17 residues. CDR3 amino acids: CASSPLLAESSYNEQFF. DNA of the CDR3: TGTGCTAGCAGCCCTCTACTAGCGGAGAGCTCCTACAATGAGCAGTTCTTC.

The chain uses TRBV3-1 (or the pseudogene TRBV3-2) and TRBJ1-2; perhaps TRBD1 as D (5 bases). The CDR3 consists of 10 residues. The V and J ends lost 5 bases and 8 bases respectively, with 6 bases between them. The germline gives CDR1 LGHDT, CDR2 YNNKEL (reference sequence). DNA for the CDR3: TGTGCCAGCAGCGGGGGGGGCTACACCTTC. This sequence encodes CASSGGGYTF.

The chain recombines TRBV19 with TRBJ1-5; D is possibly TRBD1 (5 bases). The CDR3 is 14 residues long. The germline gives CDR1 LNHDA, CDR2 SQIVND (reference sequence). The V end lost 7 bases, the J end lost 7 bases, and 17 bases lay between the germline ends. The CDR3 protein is CASKSGGEGQPQHF. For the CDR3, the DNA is TGTGCCAGTAAATCTGGGGGGGAGGGCCAGCCCCAGCATTTT.

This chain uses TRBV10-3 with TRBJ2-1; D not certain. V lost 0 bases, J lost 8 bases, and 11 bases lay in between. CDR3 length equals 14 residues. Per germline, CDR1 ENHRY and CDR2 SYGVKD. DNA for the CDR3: TGTGCCATCAGTGAGTCCAATGTACAAGATGAGCAGTTCTTC. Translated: CAISESNVQDEQFF.

The CDR3 here is CASSPVAVPYYEQFF. The CDR3, as DNA: TGTGCCAGCAGCCCCGTAGCGGTGCCCTATTATGAGCAGTTCTTC. The genes are TRBV7-2 and TRBJ2-1, with a tentative D call TRBD2 (6 bases). The CDR3 has 15 residues. V lost 5 bases, J lost 8 bases, and 19 bases lay in between. Germline V CDR1 and CDR2: SGHTA, FQGNSA.

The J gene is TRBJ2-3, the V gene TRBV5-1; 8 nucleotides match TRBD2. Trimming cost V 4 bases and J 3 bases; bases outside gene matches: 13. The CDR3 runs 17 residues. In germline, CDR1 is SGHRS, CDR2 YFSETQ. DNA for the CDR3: TGCGCCAGCAGCCTGGGGCGCAGAAGCGGGAGTACAGATACGCAGTATTTT. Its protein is CASSLGRRSGSTDTQYF.

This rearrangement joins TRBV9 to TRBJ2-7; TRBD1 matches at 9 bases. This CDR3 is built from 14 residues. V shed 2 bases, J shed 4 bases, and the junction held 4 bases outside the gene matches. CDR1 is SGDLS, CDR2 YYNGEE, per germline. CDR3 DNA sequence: TGTGCCAGCAGCGTTGCGACAGGGGGTTACGAGCAGTACTTC. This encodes CASSVATGGYEQYF. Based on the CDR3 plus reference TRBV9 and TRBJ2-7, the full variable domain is DSGVTQTPKHLITATGQRVTLRCSPRSGDLSVYWYQQSLDQGLQFLIQYYNGEERAKGNILERFSAQQFPDLHSELNLSSLELGDSALYFCASSVATGGYEQYFGPGTRLTVT.

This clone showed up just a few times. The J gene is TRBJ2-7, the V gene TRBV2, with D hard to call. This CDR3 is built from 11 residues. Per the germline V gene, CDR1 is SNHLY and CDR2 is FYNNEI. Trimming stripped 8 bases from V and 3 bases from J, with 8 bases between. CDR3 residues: CASGRGYEQYF. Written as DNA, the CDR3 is TGTGCCAGCGGCCGAGGCTACGAGCAGTACTTC.

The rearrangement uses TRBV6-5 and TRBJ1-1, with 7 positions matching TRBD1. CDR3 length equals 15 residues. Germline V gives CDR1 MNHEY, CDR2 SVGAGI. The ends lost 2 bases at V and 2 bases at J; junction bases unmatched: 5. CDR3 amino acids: CASSYEAGGNTEAFF. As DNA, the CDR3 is TGTGCCAGCAGTTACGAGGCAGGGGGTAACACTGAAGCTTTCTTT.